Listed here is a single T cell receptor beta chain. The clone's antigen remains unknown. No much larger clonotype is one base removed from it; base qualities were not supplied. From its cysteine to its phenylalanine, the CDR3 spans 16 amino acids. Only the CDR3 portion is preserved as DNA: 48 bases, with reading frame beginning at the first base. The germline V and J ends show losses of 1 base and 5 bases respectively, and no gene match explains 6 bases of the junction. The germline V gene encodes CDR1 SGHAT and CDR2 FQDESV (reference sequence). The sample originates from a study of blood T cell repertoires in COVID-19 (dated by TCRdb to about 2020). A note on the overall study: Samples from collaborators originated in the United States, Italy and Spain and spanned both the acute and convalescent phases of COVID-19. Subjects who had been exposed to COVID-19, were actively infected with it, or had recovered from it provided the deeply sampled blood TCRbeta repertoires that made up the dataset. A de-identified subject ID, COVID-19 status, age in years and sex were almost always included in the sample metadata. The repertoires were released in a freely available public database intended as a resource for research on the immune response to SARS-CoV-2. Where available, HLA class I and class II types were obtained from metadata supplied by the sample provider rather than from assay-based typing. The prospective study material was composed of cDNA or gDNA derived from T cells, B-cell-depleted T cells, or PBMCs. The samples were drawn from two sources: the first 160 participants of the ongoing ImmuneRACE study, and fewer than 1,500 subjects contributed by 6 global collaborators.

One collaborating source in Seattle enrolled patients while the patients were actively infected and followed the patients over time throughout the course of disease. Each collaborating institution followed its own protocols to collect whole blood in K2EDTA tubes. For TCRbeta analysis, collaborators shipped samples as frozen whole blood, isolated PBMCs, or DNA extracted from either of those sample types. The immunoSEQ Assay, a bias-controlled multiplex PCR, was used to amplify TCRbeta CDR3 regions from genomic DNA. The published analysis was carried out like this. The number of nucleated cells in each sample was estimated by amplification of reference gene primers within the assay. Sequence reads were collapsed and filtered to measure the absolute abundance of every unique TCRbeta CDR3 rearrangement. For each sample, productive Simpson clonality was calculated as the square root of Simpson's diversity index over productive rearrangements. In its TCRdb copy, this immuneACCESS table keeps in-frame sequences only and misses some clones. Where compared with another copy, unresolved V genes explain less than half of these, and the others have no known cause. V and J calls and clone size follow that table, whereas D and trimming were derived from the DNA. Counted in this sample were approximately 300,000 clones; 80% to 95% of them appeared once. In total, the top ten clones hold roughly 6.8% of the sample.

What the study reported, not specific to this receptor: The quantity of clinical and demographic metadata differed by source and by participant and was supplied without curation.

The sample was peripheral blood. The chain uses TRBV11-1 and TRBJ2-3, with 10 central nucleotides matching TRBD2. The clonotype was recovered from a woman between 25 and 40 years old with COVID-19, enrolled during active disease. The CDR3 reads CASSLGAGGPGDTQYF. The sequenced DNA: TGTGCCAGCAGCTTAGGAGCGGGAGGGCCAGGAGATACGCAGTATTTT. The variable domain in full, with residues beyond the CDR3 obtained from the reference TRBV11-1 and TRBJ2-3 genes, is EAEVAQSPRYKITEKSQAVAFWCDPISGHATLYWYRQILGQGPELLVQFQDESVVDDSQLPKDRFSAERLKGVDSTLKIQPAELGDSAMYLCASSLGAGGPGDTQYFGPGTRLTVL.